One sample yielded the 7 T cell receptor beta chains listed below, sequenced in a study of T cell responses to AZD1222 COVID-19 vaccine. Assay: immunoSEQ multiplex PCR; the TCRdb copy retains only in-frame clones and omits some. The table has 140,000 to 150,000 clones, around 87% seen once. The material sequenced was peripheral blood, taken on day 0 of AZD1222 vaccination. The receptors come from an adult in good health.

The J gene is TRBJ1-1, the V gene TRBV12-3 or TRBV12-4, with TRBD1 matching 7 bases. The ends lost 2 bases at V and 8 bases at J; junction bases unmatched: 2. The CDR3 covers 12 residues. The CDR3 DNA reads as TGTGCCAGCAGTTTACAGGGGGGAGAAGCTTTCTTT. Amino acid sequence: CASSLQGGEAFF.

The genes are TRBV28 and TRBJ1-5; D ambiguous. This CDR3 comprises 15 residues. Trimming left V 5 bases short and J 4 bases short, with 15 bases between. Germline CDR1 reads MDHEN; CDR2 reads SYDVKM. This chain's CDR3 is CASSPLDGPNQPQHF. CDR3 DNA: TGTGCCAGCAGTCCCCTGGATGGGCCTAATCAGCCCCAGCATTTT.

The chain employs TRBV5-5 and TRBJ1-1; 8 bases are shared with TRBD1. V lost 4 bases to trimming and J lost 9 bases; unmatched junction nucleotides: 8. The CDR3 runs to 13 residues. Germline V lookup: CDR1 SGHKS, CDR2 YYEKEE (reference sequence). This CDR3 reads CASSGRGQVKAFF. For the CDR3, the DNA is TGTGCCAGCAGCGGCAGGGGACAGGTAAAAGCTTTCTTT.

V gene TRBV5-8 combines with J gene TRBJ1-1, with 8 positions matching TRBD1. The ends lost 4 bases at V and 3 bases at J; junction bases unmatched: 17. CDR3 length: 18 amino acids. Germline V lookup: CDR1 SGHTS, CDR2 YDEGEE. The chain's CDR3 is CASSPRAGQGRSDTEAFF. The CDR3 DNA sequence: TGTGCCAGCAGCCCGAGGGCCGGACAGGGTAGGAGTGACACTGAAGCTTTCTTT.

The chain combines TRBV6-6 with TRBJ1-1, with TRBD1 as a possible D gene (6 bases). The CDR3 loop spans 16 amino acids. Germline loops: CDR1 MNHNY, CDR2 SVGAGI (reference sequence). V was shortened by 2 bases and J by 4 bases, with 17 bases between the two germline ends. CDR3 DNA: TGTGCCAGCAGTTACGGTGTCGGGGGGGCCGGCACTGAAGCTTTCTTT. As protein: CASSYGVGGAGTEAFF.

The chain joins TRBV28 to TRBJ2-7; 8 nucleotides agree with TRBD1. This CDR3 contains 14 residues. CDR1 and CDR2 (germline): MDHEN, SYDVKM. V lost 7 bases, J lost 2 bases, and 7 bases stayed unmatched. For the CDR3, the DNA is TGTGCCAGCAAGCGGACAGGGCTAACCTACGAGCAGTACTTC. It codes for CASKRTGLTYEQYF.

The CDR3 region has the DNA TGTGCCAGCAGCTTGGGGCAGATGAACACTGAAGCTTTCTTT. Amino acids: CASSLGQMNTEAFF. V and J are TRBV7-9 and TRBJ1-1; maybe TRBD1 (5 bases). The germline V and J ends were trimmed by 3 bases and 0 bases, with 8 bases remaining between them. Germline-derived CDR1 and CDR2 are SEHNR and FQNEAQ (reference sequence). The CDR3 runs to 14 residues.